This T cell receptor beta chain comes out of a study of blood T cells in healthy people across ages. As for the study in general: About one barcoded beta molecule was captured per two T cells (by template switching). General observations from the study: PBMCs that were unsorted prevented a conclusive naive versus antigen-experienced comparison. Older age went with lower TCR beta diversity per million T cells, in a roughly linear way.

A note on this clonotype: Its antigen is unknown.

V was cut by 6 bases and J by 6 bases, with 15 bases left in between. The germline gives CDR1 MNHNS, CDR2 SASEGT. The CDR3 has 14 amino acids. Total RNA, at least 5 micrograms per sample, was extracted from PBMCs. For the second PCR, which ran for roughly 6 to 11 cycles, a sample-barcoded 5' primer and a J-beta primer mix were used. Via MiXCR, TCRdb re-called the 5' RACE reads, giving one row per CDR3 protein. The sample consists of around 1,800,000 distinct CDR3 sequences, approximately 40% of them appearing once. The V call is TRBV6-1, the J call TRBJ2-1; no definite D call. Sequencing was carried out using blood. This clonotype originated in a human donor in good health. The CDR3 loop reads CASRVGNGRNEQFF. The CDR3 DNA reads as TGTGCCAGCAGAGTAGGGAACGGCCGCAATGAGCAGTTCTTC.